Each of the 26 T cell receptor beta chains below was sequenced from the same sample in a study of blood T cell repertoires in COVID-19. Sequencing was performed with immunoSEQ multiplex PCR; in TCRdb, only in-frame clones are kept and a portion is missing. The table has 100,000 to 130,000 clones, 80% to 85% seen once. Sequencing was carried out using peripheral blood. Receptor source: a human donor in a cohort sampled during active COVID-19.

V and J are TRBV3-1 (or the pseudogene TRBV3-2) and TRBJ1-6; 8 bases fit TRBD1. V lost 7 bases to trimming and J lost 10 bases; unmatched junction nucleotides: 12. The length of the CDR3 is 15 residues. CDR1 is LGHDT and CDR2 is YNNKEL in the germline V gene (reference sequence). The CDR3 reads CASTSHTGGRSPLHF. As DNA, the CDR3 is TGTGCCAGCACCTCCCATACAGGGGGAAGATCACCCCTCCACTTT.

In DNA, the CDR3 is TGCAGTGCTAGTGCAACAGACACTAGCACAGATACGCAGTATTTT. Protein sequence: CSASATDTSTDTQYF. V usage is TRBV20-1 and J usage is TRBJ2-3; D gene unclear. This CDR3 comprises 15 residues. The V end was cut by 3 bases, the J end by 0 bases, with 13 bases between. Germline CDR1 DFQATT, CDR2 SNEGSKA (reference sequence).

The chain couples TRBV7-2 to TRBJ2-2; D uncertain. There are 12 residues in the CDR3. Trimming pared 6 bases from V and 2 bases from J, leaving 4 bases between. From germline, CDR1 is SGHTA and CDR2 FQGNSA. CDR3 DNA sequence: TGTGCCAGCAGACTTAACACCGGGGAGCTGTTTTTT. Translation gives CASRLNTGELFF.

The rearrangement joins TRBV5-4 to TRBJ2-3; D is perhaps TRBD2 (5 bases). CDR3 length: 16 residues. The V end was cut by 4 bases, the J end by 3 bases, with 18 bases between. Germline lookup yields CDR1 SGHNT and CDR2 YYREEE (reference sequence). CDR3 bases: TGTGCCAGCAGCCCGGGAAGGACCGCCTTTACAGATACGCAGTATTTT. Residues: CASSPGRTAFTDTQYF.

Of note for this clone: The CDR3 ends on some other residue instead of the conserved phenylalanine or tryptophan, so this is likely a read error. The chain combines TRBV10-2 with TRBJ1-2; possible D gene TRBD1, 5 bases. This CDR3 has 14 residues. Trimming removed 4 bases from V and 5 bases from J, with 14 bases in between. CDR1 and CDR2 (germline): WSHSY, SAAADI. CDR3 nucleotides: TGCGCCAGCAGTGCCCCCGGGGGAGGTTATGGCTACACCCTC. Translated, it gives CASSAPGGGYGYTL.

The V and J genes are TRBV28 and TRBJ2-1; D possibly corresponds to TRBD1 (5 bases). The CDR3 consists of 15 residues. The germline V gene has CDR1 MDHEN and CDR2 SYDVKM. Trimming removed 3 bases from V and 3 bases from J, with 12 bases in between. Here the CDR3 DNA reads TGTGCCAGCAGTTTCTCAGGGTTGGTCTACAATGAGCAGTTCTTC. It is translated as CASSFSGLVYNEQFF.

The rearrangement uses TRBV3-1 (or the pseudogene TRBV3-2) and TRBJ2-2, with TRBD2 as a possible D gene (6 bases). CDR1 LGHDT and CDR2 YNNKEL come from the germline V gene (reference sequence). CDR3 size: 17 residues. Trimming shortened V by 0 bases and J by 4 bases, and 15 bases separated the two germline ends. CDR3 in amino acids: CASSQEGLSPFTGELFF. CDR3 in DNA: TGTGCCAGCAGCCAAGAGGGACTGAGTCCATTCACCGGGGAGCTGTTTTTT.

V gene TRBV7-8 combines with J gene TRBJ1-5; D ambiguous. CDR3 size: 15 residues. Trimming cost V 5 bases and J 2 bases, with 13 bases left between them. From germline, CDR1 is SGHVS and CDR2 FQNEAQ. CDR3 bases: TGTGCCAGCAGCCCAGAAGTTCACGGCAATCAGCCCCAGCATTTT. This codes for CASSPEVHGNQPQHF.

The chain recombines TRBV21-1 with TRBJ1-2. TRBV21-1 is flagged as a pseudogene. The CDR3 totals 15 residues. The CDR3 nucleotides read TGTGCCAGCGTCGTTAAAGGAGGCCCAAACTATGGCTACACCTTC. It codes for CASVVKGGPNYGYTF.

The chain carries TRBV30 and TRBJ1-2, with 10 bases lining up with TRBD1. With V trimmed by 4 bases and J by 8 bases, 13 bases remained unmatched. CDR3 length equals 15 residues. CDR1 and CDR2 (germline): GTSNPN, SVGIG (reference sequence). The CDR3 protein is CAWTVKTGGSFGYTF. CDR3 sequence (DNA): TGTGCCTGGACTGTCAAGACAGGGGGCTCCTTCGGCTACACCTTC.

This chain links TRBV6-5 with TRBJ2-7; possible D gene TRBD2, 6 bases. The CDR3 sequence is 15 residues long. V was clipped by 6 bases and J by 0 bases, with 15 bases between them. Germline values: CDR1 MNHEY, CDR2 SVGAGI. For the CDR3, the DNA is TGTGCCAGCAGCCGTGGGACTTGGATCTCCTACGAGCAGTACTTC. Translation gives CASSRGTWISYEQYF.

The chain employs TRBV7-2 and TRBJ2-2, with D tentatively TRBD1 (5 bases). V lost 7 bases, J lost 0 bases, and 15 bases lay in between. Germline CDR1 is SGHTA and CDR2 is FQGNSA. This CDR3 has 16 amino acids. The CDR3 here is CASTTQGRTNTGELFF. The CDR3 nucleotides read TGTGCCAGCACGACCCAGGGCAGAACGAACACCGGGGAGCTGTTTTTT. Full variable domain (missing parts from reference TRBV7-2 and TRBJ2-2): GAGVSQSPSNKVTEKGKDVELRCDPISGHTALYWYRQSLGQGLEFLIYFQGNSAPDKSGLPSDRFSAERTGGSVSTLTIQRTQQEDSAVYLCASTTQGRTNTGELFFGEGSRLTVL.

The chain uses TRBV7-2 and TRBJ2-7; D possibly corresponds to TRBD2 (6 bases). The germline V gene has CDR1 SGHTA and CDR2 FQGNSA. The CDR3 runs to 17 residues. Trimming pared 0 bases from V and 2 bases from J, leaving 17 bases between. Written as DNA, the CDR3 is TGTGCCAGCAGCTTAGCGCGGTACGGGACTCCCCCCTACGAGCAGTACTTC. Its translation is CASSLARYGTPPYEQYF.

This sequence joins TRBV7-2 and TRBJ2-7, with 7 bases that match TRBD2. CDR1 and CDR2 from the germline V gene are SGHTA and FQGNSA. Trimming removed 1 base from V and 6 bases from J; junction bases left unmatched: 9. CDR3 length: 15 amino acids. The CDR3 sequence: CASSLVGTTQVEQYV. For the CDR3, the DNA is TGTGCCAGCAGCTTAGTAGGGACTACCCAAGTCGAGCAGTACGTC.

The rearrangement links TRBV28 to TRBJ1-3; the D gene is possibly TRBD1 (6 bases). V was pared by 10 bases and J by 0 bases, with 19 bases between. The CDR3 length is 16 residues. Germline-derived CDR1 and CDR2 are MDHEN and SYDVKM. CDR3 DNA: TGTGCCATCACCCCAGGGGTCGTCTCCTCTGGAAACACCATATATTTT. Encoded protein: CAITPGVVSSGNTIYF.

The CDR3 loop reads CASERGLNTEAFF. The CDR3 DNA reads TGTGCCAGCGAGCGAGGCCTGAACACTGAAGCTTTCTTT. The V gene is TRBV19, the J gene TRBJ1-1; D is unclear. The length of the CDR3 is 13 residues. Germline V lookup: CDR1 LNHDA, CDR2 SQIVND (reference sequence). Trimming left V 9 bases short and J 0 bases short, with 11 bases between.

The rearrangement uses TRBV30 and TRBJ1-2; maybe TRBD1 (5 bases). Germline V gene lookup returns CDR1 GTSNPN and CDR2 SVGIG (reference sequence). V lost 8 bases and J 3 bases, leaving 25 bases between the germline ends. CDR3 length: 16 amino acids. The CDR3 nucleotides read TGTGCCCAAACCGGGACCTCCCCGGGACTCTACTATGGCTACACCTTC. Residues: CAQTGTSPGLYYGYTF.

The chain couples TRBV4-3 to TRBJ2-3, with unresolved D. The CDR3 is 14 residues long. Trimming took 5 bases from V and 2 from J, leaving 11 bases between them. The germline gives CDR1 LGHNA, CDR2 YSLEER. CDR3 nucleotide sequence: TGCGCCAGCAGCGGGCTACAAGTCACAGATACGCAGTATTTT. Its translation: CASSGLQVTDTQYF.

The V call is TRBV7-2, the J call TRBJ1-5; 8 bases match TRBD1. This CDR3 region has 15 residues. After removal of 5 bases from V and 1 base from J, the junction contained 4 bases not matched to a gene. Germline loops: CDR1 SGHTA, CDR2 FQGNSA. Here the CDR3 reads CASSPRTGSNQPQHF. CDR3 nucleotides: TGTGCCAGCAGCCCGAGGACAGGGAGCAATCAGCCCCAGCATTTT.

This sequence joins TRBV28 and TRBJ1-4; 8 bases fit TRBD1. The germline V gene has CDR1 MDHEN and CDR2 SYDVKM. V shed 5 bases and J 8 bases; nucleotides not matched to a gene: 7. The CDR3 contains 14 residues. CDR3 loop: CASSTGQVKEKLFF. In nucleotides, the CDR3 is TGTGCCAGCAGTACGGGACAGGTAAAGGAAAAACTGTTTTTT.

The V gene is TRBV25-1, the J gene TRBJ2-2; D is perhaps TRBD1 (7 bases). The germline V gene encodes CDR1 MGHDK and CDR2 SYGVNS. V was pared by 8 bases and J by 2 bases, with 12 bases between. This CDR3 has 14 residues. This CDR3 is CASGGTANTGELFF. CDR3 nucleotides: TGTGCCAGCGGCGGGACAGCTAACACCGGGGAGCTGTTTTTT.

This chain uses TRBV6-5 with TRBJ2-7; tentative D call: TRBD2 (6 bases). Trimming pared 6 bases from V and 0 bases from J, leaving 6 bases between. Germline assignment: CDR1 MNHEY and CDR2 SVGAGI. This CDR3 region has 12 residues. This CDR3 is CASRLASYEQYV. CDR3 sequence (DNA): TGTGCCAGCAGACTAGCCTCCTACGAGCAGTACGTC.

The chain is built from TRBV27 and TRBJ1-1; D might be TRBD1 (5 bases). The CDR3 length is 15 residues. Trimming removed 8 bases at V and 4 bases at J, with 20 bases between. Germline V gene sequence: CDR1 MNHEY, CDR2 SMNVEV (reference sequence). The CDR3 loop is CASQPRDLRGTEAFF. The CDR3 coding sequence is TGTGCCAGCCAACCCCGGGACCTGCGGGGCACTGAAGCTTTCTTT.

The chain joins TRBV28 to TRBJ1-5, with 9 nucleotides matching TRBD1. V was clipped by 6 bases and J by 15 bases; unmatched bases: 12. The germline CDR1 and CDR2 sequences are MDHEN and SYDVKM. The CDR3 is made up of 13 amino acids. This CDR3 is CASRWTGEQGSHF. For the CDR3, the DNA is TGTGCCAGCAGATGGACAGGGGAGCAGGGGTCGCATTTT. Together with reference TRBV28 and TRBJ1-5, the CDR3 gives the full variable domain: DVKVTQSSRYLVKRTGEKVFLECVQDMDHENMFWYRQDPGLGLRLIYFSYDVKMKEKGDIPEGYSVSREKKERFSLILESASTNQTSMYLCASRWTGEQGSHFGDGTRLSIL.

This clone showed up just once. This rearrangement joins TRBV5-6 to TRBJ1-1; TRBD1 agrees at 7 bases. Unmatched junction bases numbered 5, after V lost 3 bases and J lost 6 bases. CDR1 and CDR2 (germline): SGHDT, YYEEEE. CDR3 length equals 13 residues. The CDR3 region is CASSSQGRSEAFF. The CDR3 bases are TGTGCCAGCAGCTCACAGGGGAGGTCTGAAGCTTTCTTT. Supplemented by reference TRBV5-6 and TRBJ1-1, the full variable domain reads DAGVTQSPTHLIKTRGQQVTLRCSPKSGHDTVSWYQQALGQGPQFIFQYYEEEERQRGNFPDRFSGHQFPNYSSELNVNALLLGDSALYLCASSSQGRSEAFFGQGTRLTVV.

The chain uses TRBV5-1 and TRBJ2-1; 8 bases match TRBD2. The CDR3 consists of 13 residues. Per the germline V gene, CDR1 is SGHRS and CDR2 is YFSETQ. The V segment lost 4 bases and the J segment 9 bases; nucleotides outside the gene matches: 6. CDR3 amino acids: CASSIGLAIEQFF. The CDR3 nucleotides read TGCGCCAGCAGCATTGGACTAGCTATTGAGCAGTTCTTC.